Listed below are T cell receptor beta chains from one sample, sequenced in a study of cytomegalovirus exposure and HLA in healthy donors. Profiled with immunoSEQ multiplex PCR; TCRdb holds only in-frame clones, not every one. The table has under 250,000 clones, approximately 87% seen once. The sequenced material came from PBMCs. The receptor source for this set is a woman between 18 and 29 years old in good health and CMV-seronegative. Each CDR3 is given with its conserved first and last residue. D genes are given only for firm matches. The size field is filled for only some rows; it gives once, few, many or a size class.

J gene: TRBJ2-1
clone size: -
D gene: TRBD2
CDR3 length: 15
V gene: TRBV7-9
CDR3 DNA: TGTGCCAGCAGCAGACTAGCGGGCACTGTAAATGAGCAGTTCTTC
CDR3 protein: CASSRLAGTVNEQFF

J gene: TRBJ1-1
clone size: -
D gene: -
CDR3 length: 13
V gene: TRBV18
CDR3 DNA: TGTGCCAGCTCACCGCGTGCGAACACTGAAGCTTTCTTT
CDR3 protein: CASSPRANTEAFF

J gene: TRBJ2-5
clone size: -
D gene: TRBD1
CDR3 length: 14
V gene: TRBV25-1
CDR3 DNA: TGTGCCAGCAGTAAAGGGACAGGGCAAGAGACCCAGTACTTC
CDR3 protein: CASSKGTGQETQYF

J gene: TRBJ1-2
clone size: -
D gene: -
CDR3 length: 11
V gene: TRBV6-1
CDR3 DNA: TGTGCCAGCAGTGAAAGACGGGGCTACACCTTC
CDR3 protein: CASSERRGYTF

J gene: TRBJ1-1
clone size: -
D gene: -
CDR3 length: 14
V gene: TRBV14
CDR3 DNA: TGTGCCAGCAGCCAAGTAGACAGATACACTGAAGCTTTCTTT
CDR3 protein: CASSQVDRYTEAFF

J gene: TRBJ2-3
clone size: -
D gene: -
CDR3 length: 12
V gene: TRBV27
CDR3 DNA: TGTGCCAGCAGTGTGTCGGCAGATACGCAGTATTTT
CDR3 protein: CASSVSADTQYF

J gene: TRBJ2-7
clone size: -
D gene: -
CDR3 length: 13
V gene: TRBV28
CDR3 DNA: TGTGCCAGCAGTAGGGACAACGGGCCGGAGCAGTACTTC
CDR3 protein: CASSRDNGPEQYF

J gene: TRBJ2-7
clone size: -
D gene: TRBD2
CDR3 length: 14
V gene: TRBV10-3
CDR3 DNA: TGTGCCATCAGTGATTCTAGCGGGACCTACGAGCAGTACTTC
CDR3 protein: CAISDSSGTYEQYF

J gene: TRBJ1-2
clone size: -
D gene: -
CDR3 length: 15
V gene: TRBV7-9
CDR3 DNA: TGTGCCAGCAGCTCACACCAGCTCGATCGCTATGGCTACACCTTC
CDR3 protein: CASSSHQLDRYGYTF

J gene: TRBJ1-1
clone size: few
D gene: -
CDR3 length: 14
V gene: TRBV6-5
CDR3 DNA: TGTGCCAGCAGACCAGACAGGATCAACACTGAAGCTTTCTTT
CDR3 protein: CASRPDRINTEAFF

J gene: TRBJ1-1
clone size: -
D gene: -
CDR3 length: 16
V gene: TRBV30
CDR3 DNA: TGTGCCTGGACTGCGGCTTGGACAGCCAGGAACACTGAAGCTTTCTTT
CDR3 protein: CAWTAAWTARNTEAFF

J gene: TRBJ1-2
clone size: few
D gene: -
CDR3 length: 13
V gene: TRBV27
CDR3 DNA: TGTGCCAGCAGTCTTATAGGAAACTATGGCTACACCTTC
CDR3 protein: CASSLIGNYGYTF

J gene: TRBJ1-1
clone size: few
D gene: -
CDR3 length: 17
V gene: TRBV5-1
CDR3 DNA: TGCGCCAGCAGCCCCGGGAAGGGCGCGTTCGGGAACCCTGAAGCTTTCTTT
CDR3 protein: CASSPGKGAFGNPEAFF

J gene: TRBJ1-4
clone size: -
D gene: -
CDR3 length: 16
V gene: TRBV7-9
CDR3 DNA: TGTGCCAGCAGCTTCAAGGGGGGACGGACTAATGAAAAACTGTTTTTT
CDR3 protein: CASSFKGGRTNEKLFF

J gene: TRBJ1-2
clone size: -
D gene: -
CDR3 length: 13
V gene: TRBV6-6
CDR3 DNA: TGTGCCAGCAGTTACGGGGCTAACTATGGCTACACCTTC
CDR3 protein: CASSYGANYGYTF

J gene: TRBJ2-1
clone size: -
D gene: TRBD2
CDR3 length: 14
V gene: TRBV9
CDR3 DNA: TGTGCCAGCAGCCCATGGACTAGCGTGGTTGAGCAGTTCTTC
CDR3 protein: CASSPWTSVVEQFF

J gene: TRBJ2-2
clone size: -
D gene: -
CDR3 length: 15
V gene: TRBV5-1
CDR3 DNA: TGCGCCAGCAGCTTGGACACGCAACACGCCGGGGAGCTGTTTTTT
CDR3 protein: CASSLDTQHAGELFF

J gene: TRBJ1-2
clone size: -
D gene: -
CDR3 length: 14
V gene: TRBV29-1
CDR3 DNA: TGCAGCGTCCAAAGGTTGGGGGCAATCTCTGGCTACACCTTC
CDR3 protein: CSVQRLGAISGYTF

J gene: TRBJ2-7
clone size: -
D gene: TRBD1
CDR3 length: 15
V gene: TRBV5-1
CDR3 DNA: TGCGCCAGCAGCTCCGGACAGGGGGCACACTACGAGCAGTACTTC
CDR3 protein: CASSSGQGAHYEQYF

J gene: TRBJ1-2
clone size: -
D gene: TRBD1
CDR3 length: 16
V gene: TRBV7-8
CDR3 DNA: TGTGCCAGCAGGTCCTCCCGGGACAGGACCTTAGGGGGCTACACCTTC
CDR3 protein: CASRSSRDRTLGGYTF

J gene: TRBJ2-7
clone size: -
D gene: -
CDR3 length: 12
V gene: TRBV2
CDR3 DNA: TGTGCCAGCAGTGTAGTCAGCTACGAGCAGTACTTC
CDR3 protein: CASSVVSYEQYF

J gene: TRBJ1-2
clone size: -
D gene: TRBD1
CDR3 length: 12
V gene: TRBV11-2
CDR3 DNA: TGTGCCAGCAGCCGAAGACAGGGGAGCTACACCTTC
CDR3 protein: CASSRRQGSYTF

J gene: TRBJ2-1
clone size: -
D gene: TRBD2
CDR3 length: 15
V gene: TRBV5-1
CDR3 DNA: TGCGCCAGCAGCTTCGGAGCGGGGGTCTATAATGAGCAGTTCTTC
CDR3 protein: CASSFGAGVYNEQFF

J gene: TRBJ1-5
clone size: few
D gene: -
CDR3 length: 13
V gene: TRBV30
CDR3 DNA: TGTGCCTGGAGCCCGCTGTGGGCAGGTCCCCTGCATTTT
CDR3 protein: CAWSPLWAGPLHF

J gene: TRBJ2-3
clone size: -
D gene: TRBD2
CDR3 length: 18
V gene: TRBV9
CDR3 DNA: TGTGCCAGCAGCCCCCGGAGTGTGAGCGGGAGGGCGGCAGATACGCAGTATTTT
CDR3 protein: CASSPRSVSGRAADTQYF

J gene: TRBJ2-3
clone size: -
D gene: TRBD2
CDR3 length: 15
V gene: TRBV29-1
CDR3 DNA: TGCAGCGTTGCAAAGCGGGGGGATGTGACAGATACGCAGTATTTT
CDR3 protein: CSVAKRGDVTDTQYF

J gene: TRBJ2-1
clone size: -
D gene: TRBD2
CDR3 length: 17
V gene: TRBV9
CDR3 DNA: TGTGCCAGCAGCGTAGGTTCCAGGACTAGCGGGGGGGATGAGCAGTTCTTC
CDR3 protein: CASSVGSRTSGGDEQFF

J gene: TRBJ2-7
clone size: -
D gene: TRBD1
CDR3 length: 13
V gene: TRBV11-2
CDR3 DNA: TGTGCCAGCAGCCTTTACAGGGGGGACGAGCAGTACTTC
CDR3 protein: CASSLYRGDEQYF

J gene: TRBJ2-5
clone size: few
D gene: TRBD1
CDR3 length: 15
V gene: TRBV6-1
CDR3 DNA: TGTGCCAGCAGTCACGACAGGGTGGGACAAGAGACCCAGTACTTC
CDR3 protein: CASSHDRVGQETQYF

J gene: TRBJ1-5
clone size: -
D gene: -
CDR3 length: 13
V gene: TRBV27
CDR3 DNA: TGTGCCAGCAGTCCCTCGGGGTCTCAGCCCCAGCATTTT
CDR3 protein: CASSPSGSQPQHF

J gene: TRBJ1-1
clone size: -
D gene: -
CDR3 length: 13
V gene: TRBV19
CDR3 DNA: TGTGCCAGTAGTAGATCAGGGAACACTGAAGCTTTCTTT
CDR3 protein: CASSRSGNTEAFF

J gene: TRBJ1-6
clone size: -
D gene: TRBD1
CDR3 length: 15
V gene: TRBV10-1
CDR3 DNA: TGCGCCAGCAGTGAGGGGACAGGGAGTAATTCACCCCTCCACTTT
CDR3 protein: CASSEGTGSNSPLHF

J gene: TRBJ1-4
clone size: -
D gene: -
CDR3 length: 13
V gene: TRBV9
CDR3 DNA: TGTGCCAGCAGCGTCCGTCCGAACGAAAAACTGTTTTTT
CDR3 protein: CASSVRPNEKLFF